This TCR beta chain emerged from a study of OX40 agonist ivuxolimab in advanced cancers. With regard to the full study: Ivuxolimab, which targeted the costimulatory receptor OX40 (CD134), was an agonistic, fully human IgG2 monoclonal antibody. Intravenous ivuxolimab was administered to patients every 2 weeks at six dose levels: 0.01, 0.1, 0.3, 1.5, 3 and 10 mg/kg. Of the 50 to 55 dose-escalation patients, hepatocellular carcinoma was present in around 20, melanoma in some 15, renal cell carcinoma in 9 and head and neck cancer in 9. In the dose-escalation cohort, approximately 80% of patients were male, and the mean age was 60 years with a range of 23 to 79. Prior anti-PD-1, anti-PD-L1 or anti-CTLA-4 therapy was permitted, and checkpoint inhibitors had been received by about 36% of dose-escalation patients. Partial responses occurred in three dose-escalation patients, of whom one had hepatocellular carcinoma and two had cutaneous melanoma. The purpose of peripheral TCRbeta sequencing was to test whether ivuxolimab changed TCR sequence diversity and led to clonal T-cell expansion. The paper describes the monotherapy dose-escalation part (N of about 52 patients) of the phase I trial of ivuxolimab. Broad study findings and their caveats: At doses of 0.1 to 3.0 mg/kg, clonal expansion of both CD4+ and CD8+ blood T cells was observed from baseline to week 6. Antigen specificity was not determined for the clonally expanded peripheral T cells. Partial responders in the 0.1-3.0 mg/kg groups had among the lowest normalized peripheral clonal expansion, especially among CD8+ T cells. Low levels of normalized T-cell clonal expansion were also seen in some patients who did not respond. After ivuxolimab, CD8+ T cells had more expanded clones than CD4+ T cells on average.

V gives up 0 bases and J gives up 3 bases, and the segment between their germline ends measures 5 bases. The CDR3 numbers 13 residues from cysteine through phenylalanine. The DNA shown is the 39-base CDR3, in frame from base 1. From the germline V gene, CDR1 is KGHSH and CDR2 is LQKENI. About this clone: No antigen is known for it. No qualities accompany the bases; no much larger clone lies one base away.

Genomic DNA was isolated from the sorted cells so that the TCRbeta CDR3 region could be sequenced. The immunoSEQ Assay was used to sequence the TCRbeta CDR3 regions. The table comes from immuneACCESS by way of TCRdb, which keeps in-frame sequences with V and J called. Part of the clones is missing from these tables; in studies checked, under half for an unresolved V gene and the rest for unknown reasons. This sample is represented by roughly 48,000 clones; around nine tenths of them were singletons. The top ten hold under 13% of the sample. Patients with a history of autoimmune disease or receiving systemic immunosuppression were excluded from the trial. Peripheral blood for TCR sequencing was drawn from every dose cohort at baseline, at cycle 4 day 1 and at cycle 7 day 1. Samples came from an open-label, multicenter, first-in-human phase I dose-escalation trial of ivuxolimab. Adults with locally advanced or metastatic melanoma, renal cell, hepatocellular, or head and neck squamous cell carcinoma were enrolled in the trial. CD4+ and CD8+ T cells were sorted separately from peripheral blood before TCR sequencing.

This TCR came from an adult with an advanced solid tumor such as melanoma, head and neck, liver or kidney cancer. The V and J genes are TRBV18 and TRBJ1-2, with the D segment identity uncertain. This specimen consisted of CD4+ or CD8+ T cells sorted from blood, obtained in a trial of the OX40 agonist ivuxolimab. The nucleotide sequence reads TGTGCCAGCTCACCACCGTGGGACTATGGCTACACCTTC. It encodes CASSPPWDYGYTF.